This T cell receptor beta chain was profiled in a study of multiple sclerosis patients with progressive multifocal leukoencephalopathy (dated by TCRdb to the late 2010s). Context from the whole study: Peripheral T and B cells were examined in MS patients who went on to develop PML (4 under natalizumab, 1 after alemtuzumab) as well as in treated patients who did not. Two patients on natalizumab who later developed PML were tracked over time from before therapy, through 6 and 12 months, up to PML onset. The goal of the study was to detect any JC virus-specific or public T-cell expansions that arose at the time of PML onset.

The time point label, read with the paper, signifies: more than five months of natalizumab therapy. Per the publication, the treatment or condition label means: on natalizumab therapy at sampling. Interferon beta had previously been received by all listed patients, and all PML patients were female. Blood samples for T1 were taken at 6 months of natalizumab therapy, and blood samples for T2 were taken at 12 months of natalizumab therapy. Ficoll-Hypaque density gradient centrifugation was used to isolate peripheral blood mononuclear cells. What the authors observed across the whole study: When PML developed, no shared TRBV or TRBJ gene usage and no preferred TRBV-TRBJ pairings were found. Although TRB clones above 0.5% frequency turned up only in PML patients, the clones expanded at PML onset were already present before and during natalizumab therapy. Most PML patients had lower normalized Shannon entropy, suggesting less diverse TRB repertoires, while values in the natalizumab-treated controls sat near 1. Analysis was limited to peripheral blood, even though cerebrospinal fluid or brain lymphocytes might be more informative for natalizumab-associated PML. With only a small, descriptive cohort, it remained unclear whether the findings reflect JC virus infection or general immunocompromise.

For this clone: The antigen this receptor binds is unknown. Base-call qualities are not available, and no considerably larger clone is one nucleotide away.

Library creation used the immunoSEQ multiplex PCR assay. To estimate template counts and remove amplification bias, each PCR was spiked with synthetic inline TR CDR3 controls covering all V-J pairings. Reads were processed so that amplification and sequencing bias were reduced, and quantification was performed against synthetic TR CDR3 analogs. The authors' pipeline ran thus. Raw data were processed in ImmunoSEQ Analyzer, with out-of-frame sequences and CDR3s containing stop codons removed, and genes were named according to IMGT nomenclature. Normalized Shannon entropy, defined as 1 minus Pielou's evenness, was used to summarize repertoire diversity. Only TRB sequences sharing the V gene, the J gene and the CDR3 were counted as identical. Public PML clonotypes were CDR3s found in two or more PML-onset samples but not found earlier, in controls, or in public databases. CDR3 amino acid composition by position was analyzed with Skylign using the observed count method. In TCRdb, the immuneACCESS table is reduced to in-frame sequences with V and J assigned. These tables do not hold every clone; where another copy was compared, an unresolved V gene accounts for under half, and the others remain unexplained. D and trimming come from the DNA, and the V and J calls and clone size come from that table. The sample contains some 30,000 clones, roughly 90% of them found a single time. Approximately 1.4% of the sample rests with the top ten.

Relative to germline, V is missing 2 bases and J is missing 5 bases, with 7 bases of the junction outside any gene match. Per the germline V gene (reference sequence), MNHEY is the CDR1 and SMNVEV is the CDR2. The CDR3, from cysteine to phenylalanine, totals 15 residues. Of all the DNA, just the CDR3 is kept, 45 bases in frame from base 1. The chain employs TRBV27 and TRBJ1-1; the central 8 bases match TRBD1. The source was PBMCs, collected from a patient treated with natalizumab. The source is a human donor with multiple sclerosis. DNA sequence: TGTGCCAGCAGTTTAGATTCAGGGGGCCGAACTGAAGCTTTCTTT. It is translated as CASSLDSGGRTEAFF.